The clone carrying this T cell receptor beta chain appeared a few times. Unmatched junction bases numbered 12, after V lost 4 bases and J lost 9 bases. Germline values: CDR1 MNHEY, CDR2 SMNVEV (reference sequence). The CDR3 has 16 residues. This sample is part of a study of tumor-infiltrating lymphocytes in localized non-small cell lung cancer. Repertoires were generated with immunoSEQ multiplex PCR, while TCRdb's copy carries only in-frame clones and drops some. The table lists approximately 14,000 clones, approximately 80% of them singletons. This TCR derives from a human donor with non-small cell lung cancer. The sequenced sample consisted of lung tumor tissue. J is TRBJ2-1 and V is TRBV27; 10 bases agree with TRBD1. CDR3 bases: TGTGCCAGCAGTTCAGACTTTCCGGGACAGGGGACTGAGCAGTTCTTC. Protein: CASSSDFPGQGTEQFF.